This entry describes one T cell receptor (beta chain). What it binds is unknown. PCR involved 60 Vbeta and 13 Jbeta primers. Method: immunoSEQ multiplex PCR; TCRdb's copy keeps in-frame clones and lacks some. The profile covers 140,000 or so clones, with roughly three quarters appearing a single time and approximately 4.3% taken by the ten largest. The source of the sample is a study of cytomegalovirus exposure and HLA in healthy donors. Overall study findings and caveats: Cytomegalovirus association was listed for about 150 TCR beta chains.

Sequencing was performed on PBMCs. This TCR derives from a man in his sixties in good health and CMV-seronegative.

The CDR3 region has the DNA TGTGCCAGTAGTATAGTAGGGGAAAGCACAGATACGCAGTATTTT. Translation gives CASSIVGESTDTQYF. The chain employs TRBV19 and TRBJ2-3; D perhaps matches TRBD1 (5 bases). V shed 1 base and J shed 0 bases, with 8 bases lying between them. There are 15 residues in the CDR3. Germline V gene data show CDR1 as LNHDA and CDR2 as SQIVND (reference sequence). The complete variable domain, with remaining parts taken from reference TRBV19 and TRBJ2-3, reads DGGITQSPKYLFRKEGQNVTLSCEQNLNHDAMYWYRQDPGQGLRLIYYSQIVNDFQKGDIAEGYSVSREKKESFPLTVTSAQKNPTAFYLCASSIVGESTDTQYFGPGTRLTVL.